This T cell receptor beta chain was found in a study of a mutant IDH1 vaccine in newly diagnosed glioma. There are 12 residues in the CDR3. Looked up from germline, CDR1 is MDHEN and CDR2 is SYDVKM. Trimming removed 6 bases at V and 4 bases at J, with 9 bases between. The time point was: baseline, week 1 (first vaccination visit). Treatment denoted: pre-vaccination baseline after standard-of-care therapy. A few counts support this clone. Its antigen is still unknown. TCRdb's table, derived via immunoSEQ multiplex PCR, lists solely in-frame clones and lacks some. The sample includes about 54,000 clones, roughly 80% of them seen just once. General observations from the study: Overall, 80% to 95% of patients had vaccine-induced immune responses.

This chain joins TRBV28 and TRBJ1-2; D not resolved. The sequencing used PBMCs, collected from a glioma patient treated with radiotherapy, temozolomide or both. This sequence originates from a man younger than 35 with glioma. CDR3 nucleotide sequence: TGTGCCAGCAGCAGAGGCTCCTATGGCTACACCTTC. Its translation: CASSRGSYGYTF.